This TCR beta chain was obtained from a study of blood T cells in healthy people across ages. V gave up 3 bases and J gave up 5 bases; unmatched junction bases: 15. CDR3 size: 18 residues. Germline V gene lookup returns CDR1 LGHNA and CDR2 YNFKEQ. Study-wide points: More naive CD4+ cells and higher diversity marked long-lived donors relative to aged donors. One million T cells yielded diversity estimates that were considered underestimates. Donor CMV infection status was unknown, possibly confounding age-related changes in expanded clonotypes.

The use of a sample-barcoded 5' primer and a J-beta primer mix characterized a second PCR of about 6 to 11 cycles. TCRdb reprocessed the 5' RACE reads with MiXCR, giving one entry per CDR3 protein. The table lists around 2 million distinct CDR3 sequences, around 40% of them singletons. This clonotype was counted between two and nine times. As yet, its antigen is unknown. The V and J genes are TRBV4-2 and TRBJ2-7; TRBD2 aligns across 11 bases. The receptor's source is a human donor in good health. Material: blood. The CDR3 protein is CASSQGIAGGPLVDEQYF. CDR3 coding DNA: TGTGCCAGCAGCCAGGGGATAGCGGGGGGGCCGCTCGTGGACGAGCAGTACTTC.